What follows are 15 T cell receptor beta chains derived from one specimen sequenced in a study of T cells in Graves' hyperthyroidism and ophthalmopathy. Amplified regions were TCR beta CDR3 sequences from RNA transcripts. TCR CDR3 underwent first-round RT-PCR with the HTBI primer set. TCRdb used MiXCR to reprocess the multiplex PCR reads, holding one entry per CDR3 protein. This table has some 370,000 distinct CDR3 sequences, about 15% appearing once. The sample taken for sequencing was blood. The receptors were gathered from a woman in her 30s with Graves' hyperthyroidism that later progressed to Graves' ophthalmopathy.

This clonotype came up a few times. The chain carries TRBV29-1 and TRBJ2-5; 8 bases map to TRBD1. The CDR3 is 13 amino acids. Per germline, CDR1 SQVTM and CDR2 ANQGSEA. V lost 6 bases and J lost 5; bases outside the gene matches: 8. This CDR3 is CSVNQGAGETQYF. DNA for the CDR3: TGCAGCGTCAACCAGGGGGCAGGGGAGACCCAGTACTTC.

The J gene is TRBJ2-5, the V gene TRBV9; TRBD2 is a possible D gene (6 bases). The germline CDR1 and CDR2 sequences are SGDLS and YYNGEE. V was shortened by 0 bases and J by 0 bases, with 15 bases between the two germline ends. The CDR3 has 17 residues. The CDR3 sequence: CASSVGISGNNQETQYF. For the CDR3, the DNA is TGTGCCAGCAGCGTAGGTATTAGCGGAAACAACCAAGAGACCCAGTACTTC.

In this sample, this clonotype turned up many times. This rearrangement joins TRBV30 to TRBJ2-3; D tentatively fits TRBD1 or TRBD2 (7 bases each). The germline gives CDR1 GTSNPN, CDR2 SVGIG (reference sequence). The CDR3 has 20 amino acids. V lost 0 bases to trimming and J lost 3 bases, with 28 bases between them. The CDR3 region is CAWSVLGGASATSVTDTQYF. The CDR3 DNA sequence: TGTGCCTGGAGTGTACTAGGGGGCGCCTCCGCCACTAGCGTAACAGATACGCAGTATTTT.

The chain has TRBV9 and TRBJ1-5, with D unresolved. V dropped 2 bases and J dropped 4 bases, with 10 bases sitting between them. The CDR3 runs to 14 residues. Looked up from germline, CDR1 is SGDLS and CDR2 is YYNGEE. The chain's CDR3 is CASSVTAGNQPQHF. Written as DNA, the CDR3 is TGTGCCAGCAGCGTGACGGCGGGGAATCAGCCCCAGCATTTT.

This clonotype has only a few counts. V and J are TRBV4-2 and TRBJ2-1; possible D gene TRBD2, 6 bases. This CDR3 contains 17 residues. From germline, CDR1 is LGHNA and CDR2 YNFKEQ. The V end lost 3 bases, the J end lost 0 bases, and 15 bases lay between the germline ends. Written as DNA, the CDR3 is TGTGCCAGCAGCCAGTGGTCGTACGGGAGCTCCTACAATGAGCAGTTCTTC. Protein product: CASSQWSYGSSYNEQFF.

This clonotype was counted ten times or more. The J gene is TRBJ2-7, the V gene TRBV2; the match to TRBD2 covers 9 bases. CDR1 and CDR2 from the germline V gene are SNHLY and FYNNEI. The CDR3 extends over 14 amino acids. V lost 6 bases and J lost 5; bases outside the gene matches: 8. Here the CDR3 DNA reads TGTGCCAGCAGGAAGGTAGCGGGAGCGGACGAGCAGTACTTC. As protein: CASRKVAGADEQYF.

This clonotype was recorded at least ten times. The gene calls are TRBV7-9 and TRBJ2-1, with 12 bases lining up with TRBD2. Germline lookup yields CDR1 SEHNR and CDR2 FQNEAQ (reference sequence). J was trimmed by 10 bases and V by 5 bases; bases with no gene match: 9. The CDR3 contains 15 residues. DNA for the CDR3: TGTGCCAGCAGCGCTAGCGGGGGGGAATTTGGGGAGCAGTTCTTC. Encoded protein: CASSASGGEFGEQFF.

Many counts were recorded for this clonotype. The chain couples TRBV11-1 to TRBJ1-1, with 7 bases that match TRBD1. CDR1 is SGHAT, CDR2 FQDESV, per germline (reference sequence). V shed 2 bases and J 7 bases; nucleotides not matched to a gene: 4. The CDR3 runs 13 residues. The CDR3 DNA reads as TGTGCCAGCAGCTTACCGGGACAGAATGAAGCTTTCTTT. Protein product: CASSLPGQNEAFF.

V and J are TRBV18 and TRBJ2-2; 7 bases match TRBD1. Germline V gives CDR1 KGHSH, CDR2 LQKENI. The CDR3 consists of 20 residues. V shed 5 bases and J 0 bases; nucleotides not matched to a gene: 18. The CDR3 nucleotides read TGTGCCAGCTCATTTACTTGGGACAGAAGGCACTACCCGAACACCGGGGAGCTGTTTTTT. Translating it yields CASSFTWDRRHYPNTGELFF.

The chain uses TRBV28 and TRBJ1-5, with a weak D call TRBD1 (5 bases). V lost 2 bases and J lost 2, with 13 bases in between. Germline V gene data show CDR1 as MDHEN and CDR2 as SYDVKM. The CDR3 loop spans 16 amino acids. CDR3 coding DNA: TGTGCCAGCAGTTTAAGGGGCTACGGGGGCAATCAGCCCCAGCATTTT. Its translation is CASSLRGYGGNQPQHF.

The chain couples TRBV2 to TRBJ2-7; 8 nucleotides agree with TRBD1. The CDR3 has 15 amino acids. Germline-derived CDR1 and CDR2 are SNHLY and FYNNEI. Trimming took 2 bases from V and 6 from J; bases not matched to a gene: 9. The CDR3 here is CASSEWTGMSGEQYF. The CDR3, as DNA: TGTGCCAGCAGTGAATGGACAGGGATGTCCGGCGAGCAGTACTTC.

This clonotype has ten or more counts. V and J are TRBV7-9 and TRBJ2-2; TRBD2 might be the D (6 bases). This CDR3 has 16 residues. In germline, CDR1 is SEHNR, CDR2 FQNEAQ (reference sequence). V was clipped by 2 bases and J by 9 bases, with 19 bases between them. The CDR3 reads CASSLYPAASDRELFF. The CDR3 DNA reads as TGTGCCAGCAGCTTATATCCGGCGGCTAGCGACAGGGAGCTGTTTTTT.

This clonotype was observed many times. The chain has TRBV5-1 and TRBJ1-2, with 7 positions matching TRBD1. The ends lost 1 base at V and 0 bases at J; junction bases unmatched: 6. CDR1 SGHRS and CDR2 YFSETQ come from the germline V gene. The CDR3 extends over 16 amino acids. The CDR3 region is CASSLYGQATNYGYTF. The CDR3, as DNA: TGCGCCAGCAGCTTGTACGGACAGGCGACTAACTATGGCTACACCTTC.

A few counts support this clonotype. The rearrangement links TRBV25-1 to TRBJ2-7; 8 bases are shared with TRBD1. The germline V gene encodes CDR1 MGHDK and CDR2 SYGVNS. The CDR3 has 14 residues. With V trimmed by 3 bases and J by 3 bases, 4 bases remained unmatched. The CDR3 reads CASSDRGRGYEQYF. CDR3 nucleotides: TGTGCCAGCAGTGACAGGGGGCGCGGCTACGAGCAGTACTTC.

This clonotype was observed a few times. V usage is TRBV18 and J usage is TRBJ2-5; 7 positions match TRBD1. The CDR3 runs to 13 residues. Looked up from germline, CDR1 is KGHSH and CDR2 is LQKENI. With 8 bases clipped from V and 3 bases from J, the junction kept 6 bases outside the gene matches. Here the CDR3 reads CASTPDREETQYF. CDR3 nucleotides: TGTGCCAGCACCCCCGACAGGGAAGAGACCCAGTACTTC.